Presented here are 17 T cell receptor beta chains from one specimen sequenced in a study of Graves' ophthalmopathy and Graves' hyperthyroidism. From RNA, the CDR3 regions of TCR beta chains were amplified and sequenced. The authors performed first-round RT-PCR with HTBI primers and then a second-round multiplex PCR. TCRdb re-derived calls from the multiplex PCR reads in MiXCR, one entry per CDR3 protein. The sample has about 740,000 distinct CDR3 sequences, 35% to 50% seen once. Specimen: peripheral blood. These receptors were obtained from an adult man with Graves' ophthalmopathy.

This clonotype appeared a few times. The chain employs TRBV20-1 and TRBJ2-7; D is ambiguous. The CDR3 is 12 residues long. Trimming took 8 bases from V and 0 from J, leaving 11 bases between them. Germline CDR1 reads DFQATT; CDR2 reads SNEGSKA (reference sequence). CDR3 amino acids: CSSGGSSYEQYF. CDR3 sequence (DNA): TGCAGTTCTGGCGGCAGCTCCTACGAGCAGTACTTC.

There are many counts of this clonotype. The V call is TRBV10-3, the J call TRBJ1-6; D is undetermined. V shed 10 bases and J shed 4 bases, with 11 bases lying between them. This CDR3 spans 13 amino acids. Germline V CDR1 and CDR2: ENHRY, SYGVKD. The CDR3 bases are TGTGCCACCCGGACCGAGTATAATTCACCCCTCCACTTT. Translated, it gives CATRTEYNSPLHF.

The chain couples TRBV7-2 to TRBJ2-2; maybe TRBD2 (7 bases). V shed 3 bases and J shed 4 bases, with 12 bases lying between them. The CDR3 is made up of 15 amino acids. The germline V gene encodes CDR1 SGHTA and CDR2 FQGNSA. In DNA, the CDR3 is TGTGCCAGCAGCTTGTTGGCGGGGGCCACCGGGGAGCTGTTTTTT. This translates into CASSLLAGATGELFF.

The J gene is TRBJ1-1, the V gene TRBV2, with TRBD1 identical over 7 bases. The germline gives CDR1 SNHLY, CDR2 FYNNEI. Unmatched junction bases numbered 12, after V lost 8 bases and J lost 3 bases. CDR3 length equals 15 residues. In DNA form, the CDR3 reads TGTGCCAGCTCACTTAAACAGGGGATGGACACTGAAGCTTTCTTT. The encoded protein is CASSLKQGMDTEAFF.

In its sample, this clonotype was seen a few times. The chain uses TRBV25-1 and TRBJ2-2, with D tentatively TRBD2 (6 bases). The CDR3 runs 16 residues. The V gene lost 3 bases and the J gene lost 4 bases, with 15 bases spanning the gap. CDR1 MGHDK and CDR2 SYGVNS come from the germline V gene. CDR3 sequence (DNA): TGTGCCAGCAGTGAGGGAGGACGGCTGAGCACCGGGGAGCTGTTTTTT. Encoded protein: CASSEGGRLSTGELFF.

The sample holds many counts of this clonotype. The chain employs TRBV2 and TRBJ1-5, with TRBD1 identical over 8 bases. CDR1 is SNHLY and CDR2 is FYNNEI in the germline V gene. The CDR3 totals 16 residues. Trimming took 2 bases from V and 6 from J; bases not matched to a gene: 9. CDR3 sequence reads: CASSEKGRGLVQPQHF. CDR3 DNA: TGTGCCAGCAGTGAAAAGGGCAGGGGGCTCGTTCAGCCCCAGCATTTT. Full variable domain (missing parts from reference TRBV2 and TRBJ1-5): EPEVTQTPSHQVTQMGQEVILRCVPISNHLYFYWYRQILGQKVEFLVSFYNNEISEKSEIFDDQFSVERPDGSNFTLKIRSTKLEDSAMYFCASSEKGRGLVQPQHFGDGTRLSIL.

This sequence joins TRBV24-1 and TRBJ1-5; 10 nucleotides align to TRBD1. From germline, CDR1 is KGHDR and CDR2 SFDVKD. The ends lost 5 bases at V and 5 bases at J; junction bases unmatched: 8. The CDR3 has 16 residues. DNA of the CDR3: TGTGCCACCAGTGGCAGACAGGGGGCAAGGGATCAGCCCCAGCATTTT. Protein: CATSGRQGARDQPQHF.

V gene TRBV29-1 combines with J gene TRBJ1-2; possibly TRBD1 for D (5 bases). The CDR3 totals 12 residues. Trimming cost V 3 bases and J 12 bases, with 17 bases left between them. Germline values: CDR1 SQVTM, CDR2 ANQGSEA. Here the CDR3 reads CSVDTFRGDDTF. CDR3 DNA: TGCAGCGTTGACACTTTCCGGGGGGACGACACCTTC.

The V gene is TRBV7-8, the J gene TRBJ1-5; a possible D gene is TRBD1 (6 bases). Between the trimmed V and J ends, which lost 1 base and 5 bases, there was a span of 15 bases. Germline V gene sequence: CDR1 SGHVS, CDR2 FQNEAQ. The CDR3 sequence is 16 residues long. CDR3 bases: TGTGCCAGCAGCTTAGGCAGTGGGGACAAATATCAGCCCCAGCATTTT. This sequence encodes CASSLGSGDKYQPQHF.

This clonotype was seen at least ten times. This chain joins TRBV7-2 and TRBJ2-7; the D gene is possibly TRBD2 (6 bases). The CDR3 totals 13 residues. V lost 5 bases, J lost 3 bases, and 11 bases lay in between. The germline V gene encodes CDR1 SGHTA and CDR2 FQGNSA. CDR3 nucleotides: TGTGCCAGCAGCACTAGGGGAGGCTACGAGCAGTACTTC. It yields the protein CASSTRGGYEQYF.

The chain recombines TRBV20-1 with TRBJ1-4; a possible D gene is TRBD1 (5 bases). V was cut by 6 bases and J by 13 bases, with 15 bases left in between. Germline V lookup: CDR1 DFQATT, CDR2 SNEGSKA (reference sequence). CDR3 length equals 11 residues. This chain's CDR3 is CSALGRGGLFF. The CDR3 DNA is TGCAGTGCCTTGGGGCGGGGAGGACTGTTTTTT.

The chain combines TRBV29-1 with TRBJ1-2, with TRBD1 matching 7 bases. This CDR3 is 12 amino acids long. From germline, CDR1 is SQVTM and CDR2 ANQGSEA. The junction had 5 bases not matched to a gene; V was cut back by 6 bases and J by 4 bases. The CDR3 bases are TGCAGCGTGTCCCGGGACAGCTATGGCTACACCTTC. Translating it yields CSVSRDSYGYTF.

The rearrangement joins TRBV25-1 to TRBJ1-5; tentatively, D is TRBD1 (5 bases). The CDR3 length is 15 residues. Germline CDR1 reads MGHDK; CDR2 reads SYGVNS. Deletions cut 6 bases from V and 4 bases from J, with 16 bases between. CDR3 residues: CASRRGMGSNQPQHF. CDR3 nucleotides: TGTGCCAGCAGAAGGGGTATGGGGTCGAATCAGCCCCAGCATTTT. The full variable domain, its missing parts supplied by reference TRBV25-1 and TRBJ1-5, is EADIYQTPRYLVIGTGKKITLECSQTMGHDKMYWYQQDPGMELHLIHYSYGVNSTEKGDLSSESTVSRIRTEHFPLTLESARPSHTSQYLCASRRGMGSNQPQHFGDGTRLSIL.

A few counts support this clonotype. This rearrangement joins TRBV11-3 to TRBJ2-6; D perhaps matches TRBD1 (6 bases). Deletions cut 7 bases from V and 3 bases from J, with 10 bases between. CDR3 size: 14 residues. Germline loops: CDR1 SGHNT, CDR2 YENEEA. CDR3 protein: CASNYRVGANVLTF. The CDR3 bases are TGTGCCAGCAACTACAGGGTTGGGGCCAACGTCCTGACTTTC.

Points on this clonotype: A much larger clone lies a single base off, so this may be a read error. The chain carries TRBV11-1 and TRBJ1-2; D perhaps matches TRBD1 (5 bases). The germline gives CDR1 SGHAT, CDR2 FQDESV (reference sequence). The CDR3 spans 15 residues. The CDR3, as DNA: TGTGCCAGCAGCTTAGGACAGAATCCTAACCATGGCTACACCTTC. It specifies CASSLGQNPNHGYTF.

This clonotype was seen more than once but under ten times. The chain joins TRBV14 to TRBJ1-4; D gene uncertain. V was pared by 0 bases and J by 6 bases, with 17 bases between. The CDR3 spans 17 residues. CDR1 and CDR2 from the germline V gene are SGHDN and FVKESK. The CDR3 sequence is CASSQDFPGSAYEKLFF. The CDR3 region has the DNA TGTGCCAGCAGCCAAGATTTCCCTGGCTCAGCTTATGAAAAACTGTTTTTT.

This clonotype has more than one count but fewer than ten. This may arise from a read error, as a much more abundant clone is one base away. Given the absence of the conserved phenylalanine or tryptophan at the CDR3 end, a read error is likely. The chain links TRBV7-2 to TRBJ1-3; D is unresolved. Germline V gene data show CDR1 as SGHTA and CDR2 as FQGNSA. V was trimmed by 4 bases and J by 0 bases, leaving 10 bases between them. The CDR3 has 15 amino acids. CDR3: CASSYPPSSGNTIYL. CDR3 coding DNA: TGTGCCAGCAGCTACCCCCCCAGCTCTGGAAACACCATATATCTT.